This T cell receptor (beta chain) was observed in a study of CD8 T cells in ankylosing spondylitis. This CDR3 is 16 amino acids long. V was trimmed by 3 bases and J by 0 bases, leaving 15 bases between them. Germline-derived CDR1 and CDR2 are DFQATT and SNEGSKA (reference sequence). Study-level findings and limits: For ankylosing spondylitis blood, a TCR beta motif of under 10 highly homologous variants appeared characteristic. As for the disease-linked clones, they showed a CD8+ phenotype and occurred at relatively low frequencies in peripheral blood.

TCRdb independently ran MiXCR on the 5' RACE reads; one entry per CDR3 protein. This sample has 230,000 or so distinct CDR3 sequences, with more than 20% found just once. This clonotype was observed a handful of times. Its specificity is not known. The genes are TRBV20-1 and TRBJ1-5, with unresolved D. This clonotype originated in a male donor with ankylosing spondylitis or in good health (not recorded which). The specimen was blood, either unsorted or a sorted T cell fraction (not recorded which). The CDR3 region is CSARAGYRNSNQPQHF. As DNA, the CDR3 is TGCAGTGCTAGGGCCGGGTACCGTAATAGCAATCAGCCCCAGCATTTT.